These T cell receptor beta chains were read from a single sample in a study of beta chain features in type 1 diabetes. The data were produced by immunoSEQ multiplex PCR, yet TCRdb's version contains in-frame clones alone and is incomplete. There are 95,000 to 150,000 clones in the sample; approximately 15% occur only once, and 2% to 3% lies in the top ten. The sequencing input was central memory CD4+ T cells from blood. Receptors originate from a man aged 18 to 30 with type 1 diabetes. Each CDR3 is given with its conserved first and last residue. The order of the fields is clone size, D gene, V gene, J gene, CDR3 DNA, CDR3 protein. A D gene is named only where the DNA matches it firmly. Clone sizes are given selectively: once, few, many, or a class where the clone is expanded.

-	-	TRBV7-2	TRBJ2-1	TGTGCCAGCAGCCGTAGCCTCCGGGGCTTAGGCGAGCAGTTCTTC	CASSRSLRGLGEQFF
few	-	TRBV6-5	TRBJ2-2	TGTGCCAGCAGTAGAGGGGGCGGGGAGCTGTTTTTT	CASSRGGGELFF
-	TRBD2	TRBV7-2	TRBJ2-3	TGTGCCAGCAGCCCTCGAGCGGGAGGGCTCTCCACAGATACGCAGTATTTT	CASSPRAGGLSTDTQYF
-	-	TRBV9	TRBJ1-1	TGTGCCAGCAGCGTAACCGGGACACCTAACACTGAAGCTTTCTTT	CASSVTGTPNTEAFF
-	-	TRBV18	TRBJ2-6	TGTGCCAGCTCACCACTCATCTCTGGGGCCAACGTCCTGACTTTC	CASSPLISGANVLTF
-	-	TRBV11-2	TRBJ2-3	TGTGCCAGCAGCTTAGGAGAAAATACGCAGTATTTT	CASSLGENTQYF
few	TRBD2	TRBV5-4	TRBJ2-7	TGTGCCAGCAGCCCGTCTAGCGGTGGGAAAGGCTACGAGCAGTACTTC	CASSPSSGGKGYEQYF
-	-	TRBV29-1	TRBJ1-2	TGCAGCGTTGAACCTCTTGGTGGAGACCAGGGTAACTATGGCTACACCTTC	CSVEPLGGDQGNYGYTF
few	-	TRBV10-3	TRBJ2-6	TGTGCCATCAGTGAGCCGCGGGCTGGGGCCAACGTCCTGACTTTC	CAISEPRAGANVLTF
-	-	TRBV6-5	TRBJ1-2	TGTGCCAGCAGTGAAAAGGGGACTCCTTGGGGCTACACCTTC	CASSEKGTPWGYTF
-	-	TRBV29-1	TRBJ2-1	TGCAGCGCCACGGAGAACAATGAGCAGTTCTTC	CSATENNEQFF
few	-	TRBV7-2	TRBJ2-7	TGTGCCAGCAGTTTCCGACAGCGGGTCTCCTACGAGCAGTACTTC	CASSFRQRVSYEQYF
few	-	TRBV30	TRBJ2-7	TGTGCCTGGAGTGTACCAGGGGAGCCGAAGGAGCAGTACTTC	CAWSVPGEPKEQYF
-	-	TRBV7-9	TRBJ2-3	TGTGCCAGCAGCCTATTAGCGGATCCTAGCACAGATACGCAGTATTTT	CASSLLADPSTDTQYF
few	-	TRBV6-6	TRBJ2-7	TGTGCCAGCCGAAACCCGGGAATCTCCTACGAGCAGTACTTC	CASRNPGISYEQYF
few	-	TRBV6-5	TRBJ1-3	TGTGCCACAGGTTGGGGTTCTGGAAACACCATATATTTT	CATGWGSGNTIYF
-	-	TRBV7-9	TRBJ2-3	TGTGCCAGCAGCTCCCTCTCAGATACGCAGTATTTT	CASSSLSDTQYF